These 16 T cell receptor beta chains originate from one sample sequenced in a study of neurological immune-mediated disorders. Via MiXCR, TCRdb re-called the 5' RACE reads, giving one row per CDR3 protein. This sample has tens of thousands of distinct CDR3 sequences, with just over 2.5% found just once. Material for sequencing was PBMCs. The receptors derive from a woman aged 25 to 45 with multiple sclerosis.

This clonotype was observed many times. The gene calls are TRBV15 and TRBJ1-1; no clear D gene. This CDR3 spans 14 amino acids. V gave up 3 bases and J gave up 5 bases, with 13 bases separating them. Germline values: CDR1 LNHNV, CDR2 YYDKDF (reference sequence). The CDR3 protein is CATSRDAERTEAFF. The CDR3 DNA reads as TGTGCCACCAGCAGGGACGCAGAGAGAACTGAAGCTTTCTTT.

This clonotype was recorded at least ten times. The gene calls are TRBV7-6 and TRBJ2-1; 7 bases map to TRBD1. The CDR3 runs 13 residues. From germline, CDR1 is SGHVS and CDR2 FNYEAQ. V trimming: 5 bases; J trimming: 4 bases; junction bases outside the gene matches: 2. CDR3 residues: CASSQGQYNEQFF. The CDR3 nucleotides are TGTGCCAGCAGCCAGGGACAGTACAATGAGCAGTTCTTC.

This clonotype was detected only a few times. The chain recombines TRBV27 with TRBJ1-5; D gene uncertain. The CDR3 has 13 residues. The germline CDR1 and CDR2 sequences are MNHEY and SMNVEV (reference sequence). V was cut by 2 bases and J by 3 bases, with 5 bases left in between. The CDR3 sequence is CASSLAVNQPQHF. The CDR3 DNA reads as TGTGCCAGCAGTTTAGCAGTCAATCAGCCCCAGCATTTT.

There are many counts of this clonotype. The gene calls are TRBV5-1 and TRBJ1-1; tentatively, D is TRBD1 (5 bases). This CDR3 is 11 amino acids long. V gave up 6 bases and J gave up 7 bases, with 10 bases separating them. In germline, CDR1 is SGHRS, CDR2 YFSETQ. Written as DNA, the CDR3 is TGCGCCAGCAAGCAGGGTATTGAAGCTTTCTTT. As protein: CASKQGIEAFF. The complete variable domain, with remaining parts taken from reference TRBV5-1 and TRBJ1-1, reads KAGVTQTPRYLIKTRGQQVTLSCSPISGHRSVSWYQQTPGQGLQFLFEYFSETQRNKGNFPGRFSGRQFSNSRSEMNVSTLELGDSALYLCASKQGIEAFFGQGTRLTVV.

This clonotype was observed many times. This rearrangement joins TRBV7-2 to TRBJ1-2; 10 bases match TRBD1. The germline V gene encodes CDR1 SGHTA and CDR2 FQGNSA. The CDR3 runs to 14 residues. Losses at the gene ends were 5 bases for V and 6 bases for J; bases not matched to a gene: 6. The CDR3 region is CASSPDRGRDGYTF. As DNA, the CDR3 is TGTGCCAGCAGCCCCGACAGGGGGCGCGATGGCTACACCTTC. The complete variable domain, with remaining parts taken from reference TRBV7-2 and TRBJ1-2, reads GAGVSQSPSNKVTEKGKDVELRCDPISGHTALYWYRQSLGQGLEFLIYFQGNSAPDKSGLPSDRFSAERTGGSVSTLTIQRTQQEDSAVYLCASSPDRGRDGYTFGSGTRLTVV.

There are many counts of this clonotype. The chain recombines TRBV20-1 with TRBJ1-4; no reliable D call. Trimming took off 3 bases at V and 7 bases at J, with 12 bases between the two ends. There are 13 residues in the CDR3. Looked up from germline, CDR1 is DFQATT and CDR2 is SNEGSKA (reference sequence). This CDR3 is CSASKTVGEKLFF. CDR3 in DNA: TGCAGTGCTAGTAAGACGGTGGGTGAAAAACTGTTTTTT.

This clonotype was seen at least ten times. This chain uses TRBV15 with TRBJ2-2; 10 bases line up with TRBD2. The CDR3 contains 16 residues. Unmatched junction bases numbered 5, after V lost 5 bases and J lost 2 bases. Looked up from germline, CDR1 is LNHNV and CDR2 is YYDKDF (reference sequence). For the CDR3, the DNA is TGTGCCACCAGCTCCCGACTAGCGGGTAACACCGGGGAGCTGTTTTTT. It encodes CATSSRLAGNTGELFF.

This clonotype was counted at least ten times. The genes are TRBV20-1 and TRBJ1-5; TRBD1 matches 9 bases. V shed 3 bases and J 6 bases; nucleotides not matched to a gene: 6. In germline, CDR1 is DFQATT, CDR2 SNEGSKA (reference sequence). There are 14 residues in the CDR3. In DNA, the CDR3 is TGCAGTGCTAGTGGGACAGGGACTCGTCAGCCCCAGCATTTT. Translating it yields CSASGTGTRQPQHF.

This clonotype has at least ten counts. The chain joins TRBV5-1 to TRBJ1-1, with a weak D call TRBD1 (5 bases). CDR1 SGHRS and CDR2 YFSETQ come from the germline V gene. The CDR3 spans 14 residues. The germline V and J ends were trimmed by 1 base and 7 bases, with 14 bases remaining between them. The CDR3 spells CASSLSAGDLEAFF. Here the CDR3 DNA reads TGCGCCAGCAGCTTGTCGGCCGGGGACCTTGAAGCTTTCTTT.

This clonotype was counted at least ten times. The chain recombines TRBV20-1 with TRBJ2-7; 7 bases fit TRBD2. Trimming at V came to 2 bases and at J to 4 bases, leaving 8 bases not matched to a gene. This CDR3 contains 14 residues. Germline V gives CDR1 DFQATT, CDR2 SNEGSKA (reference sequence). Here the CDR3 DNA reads TGCAGTGCTAGACCCGGACTAGTCGATTACGAGCAGTACTTC. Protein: CSARPGLVDYEQYF.

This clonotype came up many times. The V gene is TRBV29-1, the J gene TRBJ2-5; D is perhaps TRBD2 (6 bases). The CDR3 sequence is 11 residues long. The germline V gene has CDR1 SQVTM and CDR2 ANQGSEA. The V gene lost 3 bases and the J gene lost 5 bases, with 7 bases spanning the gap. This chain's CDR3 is CSVDGGETQYF. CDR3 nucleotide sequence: TGCAGCGTTGACGGGGGTGAGACCCAGTACTTC.

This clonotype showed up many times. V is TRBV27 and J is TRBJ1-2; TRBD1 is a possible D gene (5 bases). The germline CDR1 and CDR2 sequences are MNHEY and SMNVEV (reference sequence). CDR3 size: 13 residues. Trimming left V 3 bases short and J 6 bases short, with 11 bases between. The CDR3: CASSFGGNNGYTF. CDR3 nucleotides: TGTGCCAGCAGTTTCGGGGGGAACAATGGCTACACCTTC.

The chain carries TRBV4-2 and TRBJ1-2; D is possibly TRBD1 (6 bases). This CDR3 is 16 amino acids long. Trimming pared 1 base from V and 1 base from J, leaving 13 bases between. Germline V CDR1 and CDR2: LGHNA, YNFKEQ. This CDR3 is CASSQAGTLFNYGYTF. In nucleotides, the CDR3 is TGTGCCAGCAGCCAAGCGGGGACACTCTTTAACTATGGCTACACCTTC.

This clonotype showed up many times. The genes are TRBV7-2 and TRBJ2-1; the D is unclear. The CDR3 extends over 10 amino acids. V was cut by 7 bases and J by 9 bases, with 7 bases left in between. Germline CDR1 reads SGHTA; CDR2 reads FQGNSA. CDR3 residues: CASKPSEQFF. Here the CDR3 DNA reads TGTGCCAGCAAACCTAGTGAGCAGTTCTTC.

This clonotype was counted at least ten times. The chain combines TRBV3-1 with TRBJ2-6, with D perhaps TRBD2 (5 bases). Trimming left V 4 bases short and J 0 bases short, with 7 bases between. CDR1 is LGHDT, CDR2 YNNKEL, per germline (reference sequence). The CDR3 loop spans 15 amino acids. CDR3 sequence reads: CASSLRGSGANVLTF. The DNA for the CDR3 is TGTGCCAGCAGCCTCCGGGGCTCTGGGGCCAACGTCCTGACTTTC. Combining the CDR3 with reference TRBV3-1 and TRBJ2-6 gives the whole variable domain DTAVSQTPKYLVTQMGNDKSIKCEQNLGHDTMYWYKQDSKKFLKIMFSYNNKELIINETVPNRFSPKSPDKAHLNLHINSLELGDSAVYFCASSLRGSGANVLTFGAGSRLTVL.

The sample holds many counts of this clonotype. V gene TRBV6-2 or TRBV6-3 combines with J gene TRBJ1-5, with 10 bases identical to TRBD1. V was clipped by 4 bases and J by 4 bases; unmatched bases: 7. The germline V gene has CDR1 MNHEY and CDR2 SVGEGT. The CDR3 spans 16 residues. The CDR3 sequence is CASSSTRDRGNQPQHF. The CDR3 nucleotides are TGTGCCAGCAGTTCGACCCGGGACAGGGGTAATCAGCCCCAGCATTTT.